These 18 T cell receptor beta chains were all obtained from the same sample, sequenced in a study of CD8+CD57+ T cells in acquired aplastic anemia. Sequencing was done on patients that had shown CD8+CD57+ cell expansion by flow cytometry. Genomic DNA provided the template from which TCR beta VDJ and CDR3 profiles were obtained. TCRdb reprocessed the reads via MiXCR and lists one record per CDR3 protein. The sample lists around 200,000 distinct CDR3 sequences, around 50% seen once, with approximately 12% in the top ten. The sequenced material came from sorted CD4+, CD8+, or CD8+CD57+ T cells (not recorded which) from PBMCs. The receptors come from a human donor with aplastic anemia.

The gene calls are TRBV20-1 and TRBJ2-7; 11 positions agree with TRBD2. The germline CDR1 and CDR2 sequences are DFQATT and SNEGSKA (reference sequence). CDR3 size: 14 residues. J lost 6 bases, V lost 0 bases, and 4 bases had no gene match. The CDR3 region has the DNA TGCAGTGCTAGAGAGACTAGCGGGGACACCGAGCAGTACTTC. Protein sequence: CSARETSGDTEQYF.

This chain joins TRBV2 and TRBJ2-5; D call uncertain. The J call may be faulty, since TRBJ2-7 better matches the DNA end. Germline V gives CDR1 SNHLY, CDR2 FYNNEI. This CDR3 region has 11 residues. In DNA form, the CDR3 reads TGTGCCAGCAGTTACCTTGGCGAGCAGTACTTC. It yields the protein CASSYLGEQYF.

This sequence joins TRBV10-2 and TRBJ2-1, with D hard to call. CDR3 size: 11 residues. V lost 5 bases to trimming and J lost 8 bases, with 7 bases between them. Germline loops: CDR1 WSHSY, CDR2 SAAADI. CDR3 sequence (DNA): TGCGCCAGCAGTAATAGTGATGAGCAGTTCTTC. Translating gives CASSNSDEQFF.

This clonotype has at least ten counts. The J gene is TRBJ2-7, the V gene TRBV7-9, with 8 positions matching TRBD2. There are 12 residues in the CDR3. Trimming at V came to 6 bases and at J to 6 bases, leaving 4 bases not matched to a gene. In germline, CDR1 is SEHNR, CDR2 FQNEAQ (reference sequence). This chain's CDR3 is CASSSSGREQYF. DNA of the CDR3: TGTGCCAGCAGTTCTAGCGGGCGCGAGCAGTACTTC.

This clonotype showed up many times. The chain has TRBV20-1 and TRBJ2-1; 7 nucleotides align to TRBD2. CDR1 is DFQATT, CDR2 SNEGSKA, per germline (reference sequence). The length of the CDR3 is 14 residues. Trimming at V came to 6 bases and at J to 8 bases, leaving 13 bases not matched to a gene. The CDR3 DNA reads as TGCAGTGCAACAACTAGCGCCCTTATTCATGAGCAGTTCTTC. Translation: CSATTSALIHEQFF.

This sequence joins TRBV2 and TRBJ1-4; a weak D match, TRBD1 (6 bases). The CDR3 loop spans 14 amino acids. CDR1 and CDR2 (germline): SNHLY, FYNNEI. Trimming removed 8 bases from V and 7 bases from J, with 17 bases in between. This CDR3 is CASSPRGDGEKLFF. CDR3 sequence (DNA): TGTGCCAGCTCACCAAGGGGGGACGGTGAAAAACTGTTTTTT.

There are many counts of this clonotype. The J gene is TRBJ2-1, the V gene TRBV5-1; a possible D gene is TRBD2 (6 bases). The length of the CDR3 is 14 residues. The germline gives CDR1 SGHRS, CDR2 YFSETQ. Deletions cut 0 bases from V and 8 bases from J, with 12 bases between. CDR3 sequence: CASSLGWGGDEQFF. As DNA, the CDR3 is TGCGCCAGCAGCTTGGGGTGGGGCGGGGATGAGCAGTTCTTC.

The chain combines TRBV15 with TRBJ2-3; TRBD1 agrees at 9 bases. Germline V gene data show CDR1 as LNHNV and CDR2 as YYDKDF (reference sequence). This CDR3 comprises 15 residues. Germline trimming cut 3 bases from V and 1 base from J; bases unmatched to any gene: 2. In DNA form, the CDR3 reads TGTGCCACCAGCAGGCGGACAGGGGGCACAGATACGCAGTATTTT. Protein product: CATSRRTGGTDTQYF.

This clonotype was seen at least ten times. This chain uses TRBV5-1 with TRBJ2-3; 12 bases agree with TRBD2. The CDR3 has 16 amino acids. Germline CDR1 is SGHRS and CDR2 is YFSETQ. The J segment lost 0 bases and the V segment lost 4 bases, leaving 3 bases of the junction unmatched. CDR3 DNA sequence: TGCGCCAGCAGCCGAGGACTAGCGGGGAGCACAGATACGCAGTATTTT. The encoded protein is CASSRGLAGSTDTQYF.

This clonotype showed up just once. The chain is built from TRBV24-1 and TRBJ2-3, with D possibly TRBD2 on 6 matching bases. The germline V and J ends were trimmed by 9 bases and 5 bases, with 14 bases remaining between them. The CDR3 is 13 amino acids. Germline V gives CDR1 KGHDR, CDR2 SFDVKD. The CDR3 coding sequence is TGTGCCACCGGTCGCGGGATACGAGATACGCAGTATTTT. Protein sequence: CATGRGIRDTQYF.

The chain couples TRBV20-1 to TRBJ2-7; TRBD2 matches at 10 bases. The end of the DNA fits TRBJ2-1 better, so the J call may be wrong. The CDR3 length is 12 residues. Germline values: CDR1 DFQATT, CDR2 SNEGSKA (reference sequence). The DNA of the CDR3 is TGCAGTGCTTATAGCGGGGGGAATGAGCAGTTCTTC. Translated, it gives CSAYSGGNEQFF.

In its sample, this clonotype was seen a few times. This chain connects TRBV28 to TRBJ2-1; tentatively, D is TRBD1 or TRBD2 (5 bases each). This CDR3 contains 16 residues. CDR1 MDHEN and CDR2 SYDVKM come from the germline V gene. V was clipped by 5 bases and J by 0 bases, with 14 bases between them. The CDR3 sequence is CASSGRLGDSYNEQFF. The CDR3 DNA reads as TGTGCCAGCAGTGGGCGTTTGGGGGACTCCTACAATGAGCAGTTCTTC.

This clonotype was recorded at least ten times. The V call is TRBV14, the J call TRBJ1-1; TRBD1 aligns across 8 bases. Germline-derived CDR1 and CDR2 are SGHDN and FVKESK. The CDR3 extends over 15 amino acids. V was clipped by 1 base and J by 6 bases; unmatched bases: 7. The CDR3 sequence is CASSQALTGAAEAFF. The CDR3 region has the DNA TGTGCCAGCAGCCAAGCGTTGACAGGGGCGGCTGAAGCTTTCTTT.

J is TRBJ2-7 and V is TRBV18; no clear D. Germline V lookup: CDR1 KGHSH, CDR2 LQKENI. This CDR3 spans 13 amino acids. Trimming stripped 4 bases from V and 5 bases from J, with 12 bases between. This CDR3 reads CASSLLISHEQYF. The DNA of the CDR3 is TGTGCCAGCTCACTTTTAATTTCCCACGAGCAGTACTTC.

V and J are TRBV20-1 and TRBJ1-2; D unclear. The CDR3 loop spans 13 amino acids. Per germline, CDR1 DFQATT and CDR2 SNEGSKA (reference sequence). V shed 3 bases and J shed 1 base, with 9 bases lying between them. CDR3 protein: CSASDGINYGYTF. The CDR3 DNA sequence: TGCAGTGCTAGTGACGGAATTAACTATGGCTACACCTTC.

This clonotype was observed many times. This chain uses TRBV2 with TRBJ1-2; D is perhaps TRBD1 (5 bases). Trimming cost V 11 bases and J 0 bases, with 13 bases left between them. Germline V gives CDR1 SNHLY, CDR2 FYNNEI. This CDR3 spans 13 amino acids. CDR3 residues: CACSRDPNYGYTF. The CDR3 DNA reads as TGTGCCTGCTCCAGGGACCCTAACTATGGCTACACCTTC.

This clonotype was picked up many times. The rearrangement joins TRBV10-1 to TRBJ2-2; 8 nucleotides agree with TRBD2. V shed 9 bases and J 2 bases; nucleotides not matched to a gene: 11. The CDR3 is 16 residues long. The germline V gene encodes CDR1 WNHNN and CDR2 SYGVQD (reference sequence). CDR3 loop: CARERERETNTGELFF. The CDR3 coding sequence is TGCGCCAGGGAGAGAGAGCGGGAGACTAACACCGGGGAGCTGTTTTTT.

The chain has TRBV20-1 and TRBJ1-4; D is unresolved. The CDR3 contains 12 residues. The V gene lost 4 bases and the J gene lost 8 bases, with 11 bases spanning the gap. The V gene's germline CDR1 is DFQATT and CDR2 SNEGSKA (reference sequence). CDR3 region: CSAMVGWEKLFF. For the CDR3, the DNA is TGCAGTGCTATGGTGGGTTGGGAAAAACTGTTTTTT.